This TCR beta chain is drawn from a study of T-cell reconstitution after alpha-beta-depleted transplantation in children (TCRdb year 2016). Background for the entire study: Using TCR repertoire profiling, the study followed T-cell immune reconstitution in a quantitative way in children after TCRalphabeta/CD19-depleted allogeneic hematopoietic cell transplantation. The research as a whole found: The apparently early alphabetaT-cell count recovery about two months after transplant was reportedly dependent on only several hundred rapidly expanded clones derived from non-depleted graft cells. The high TCRbeta diversity at day 60 in some patients was ascribed to recipient T cells and intrathymic progenitors that had survived conditioning. Over subsequent months, a decline in hyperexpanded clone frequencies was noted, and after one year, T-cell counts and TCRbeta diversity were mostly ascribed to newly produced T cells.

The treatment or condition label corresponds to: allogeneic hematopoietic cell transplantation with graft depleted of TCRalphabeta T cells and CD19 B cells. The children who served as transplant recipients had been given grafts of TCRalphabeta/CD19-depleted allogeneic hematopoietic cells. In this sample, this clonotype turned up many times. Its antigen remains unidentified. Base qualities are not at hand, and no much larger clone is one base apart. The CDR3 numbers 14 residues from cysteine through phenylalanine. Just the 42-base CDR3 DNA is kept, in frame starting at base 1. After removal of 8 bases from V and 2 bases from J, the junction retains 6 bases not matched to a gene. The germline V gene provides CDR1 ENHRY and CDR2 SYGVKD. Library creation used PCR. Sequencing relied on an Illumina HiSeq 2500. To normalize quantification of the TCRbeta repertoire, the TCR libraries were built with molecular barcoding that relied on unique molecular identifiers. TCRdb reran the public reads through fastp at Q25 and MiXCR, keeping productive beta chains. Each entry is one CDR3 protein sequence, shown with its most common DNA and genes. This sample gives around 670,000 distinct CDR3 sequences in total; under 15% of them show up just once. Of the sample, 0.79% is held by the ten largest clones.

The sequence was collected from a girl aged 2-15 years with congenital amegakaryocytic thrombocytopenia, due to receive a stem cell transplant. The rearranged chain carries TRBV10-3 and TRBJ2-1; 7 middle bases align to TRBD2. The specimen comprised PBMCs, sampled before TCRalphabeta/CD19-depleted stem cell transplant. The CDR3 is CAIGSGETYNEQFF. The DNA is TGTGCCATCGGGAGCGGGGAAACCTACAATGAGCAGTTCTTC.